This T cell receptor (beta chain) was observed in a study of tumor-infiltrating lymphocytes in glioblastoma multiforme. Study outcomes and limitations: No surface-marker sorting into functional T cell subtypes was done.

Multiple V-beta primers and a C-beta primer amplified TCRB from RNA. TCRdb recomputed calls from the multiplex PCR reads with MiXCR, one row per CDR3 protein. The profile covers about 32,000 distinct CDR3 sequences, with 50% to 75% appearing a single time and roughly a third taken by the ten largest. The germline V and J ends were trimmed by 3 bases and 0 bases, with 9 bases remaining between them. The CDR3 runs to 14 residues. The germline gives CDR1 SGHVS, CDR2 FQNEAQ. There are many counts of this clonotype. Its antigen remains unidentified. The source is a male donor with glioblastoma. Input material: brain tumor tissue. This chain uses TRBV7-8 with TRBJ2-7; TRBD2 might be the D (6 bases). The CDR3 is CASSFGRGSYEQYF. The CDR3 nucleotides read TGTGCCAGCAGCTTTGGGCGGGGCTCCTACGAGCAGTACTTC. Variable domain in full (rest from reference TRBV7-8 and TRBJ2-7): GAGVSQSPRYKVAKRGQDVALRCDPISGHVSLFWYQQALGQGPEFLTYFQNEAQLDKSGLPSDRFFAERPEGSVSTLKIQRTQQEDSAVYLCASSFGRGSYEQYFGPGTRLTVT.